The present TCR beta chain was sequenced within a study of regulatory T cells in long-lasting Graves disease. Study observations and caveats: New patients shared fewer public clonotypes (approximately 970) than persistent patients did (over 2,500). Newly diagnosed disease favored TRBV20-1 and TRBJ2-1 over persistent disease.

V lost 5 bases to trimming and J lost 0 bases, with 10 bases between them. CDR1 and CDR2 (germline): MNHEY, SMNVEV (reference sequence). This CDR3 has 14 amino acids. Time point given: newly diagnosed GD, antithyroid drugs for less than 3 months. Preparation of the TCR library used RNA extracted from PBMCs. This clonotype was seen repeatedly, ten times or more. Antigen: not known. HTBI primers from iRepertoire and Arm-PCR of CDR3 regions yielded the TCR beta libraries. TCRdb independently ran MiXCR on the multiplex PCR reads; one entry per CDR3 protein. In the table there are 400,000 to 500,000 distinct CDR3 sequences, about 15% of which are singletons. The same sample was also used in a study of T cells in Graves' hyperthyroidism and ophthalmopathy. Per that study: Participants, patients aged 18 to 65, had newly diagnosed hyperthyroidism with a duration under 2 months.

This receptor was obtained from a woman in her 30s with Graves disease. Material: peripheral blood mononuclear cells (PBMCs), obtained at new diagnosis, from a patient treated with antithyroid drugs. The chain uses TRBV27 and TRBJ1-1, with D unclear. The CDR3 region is CASSEQEMNTEAFF. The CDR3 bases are TGTGCCAGCAGTGAGCAAGAGATGAACACTGAAGCTTTCTTT.